Listed below are T cell receptor beta chains from one sample, sequenced in a study of vaccination and CD4 T cells after COVID-19. No cognate antigen is known for these TCRs. TCRdb fed the PCR reads into MiXCR, producing one record per CDR3 protein. The data show approximately 12,000 distinct CDR3 sequences, around half seen once. Sequencing input: CD4+ T cells from blood, cultured in vitro. Receptor source: a human donor who had recovered from COVID-19. CDR3s include the opening cysteine and the closing phenylalanine or tryptophan. Fields, in order: V gene, clone size, D gene, J gene, CDR3 protein, CDR3 DNA. A D gene is named only where the DNA matches it firmly. Only some rows state a clone size, as once, few, many or a class for expanded clones.

TRBV10-3	-	-	TRBJ1-2	CAISETDGGYTF	TGTGCCATCAGTGAAACAGACGGGGGCTACACCTTC
TRBV28	-	-	TRBJ2-3	CASSFVRDTNTQYF	TGTGCCAGCAGTTTCGTCAGGGACACAAATACGCAGTATTTT
TRBV29-1	-	-	TRBJ1-2	CSVDRGNYGYTF	TGCAGCGTTGACAGGGGTAACTATGGCTACACCTTC
TRBV4-1	-	-	TRBJ1-4	CASSQVREELFF	TGCGCCAGCAGCCAAGTCCGGGAGGAACTGTTTTTT
TRBV20-1	-	TRBD1	TRBJ1-2	CSARDRGANYGYTF	TGCAGTGCTAGGGACAGGGGGGCTAACTATGGCTACACCTTC
TRBV5-1	-	-	TRBJ1-1	CASSTESSNTEAFF	TGCGCCAGCAGCACGGAGTCGTCGAACACTGAAGCTTTCTTT
TRBV2	few	TRBD1	TRBJ1-1	CASSRQGVANTEAFF	TGTGCCAGCAGCCGACAGGGGGTGGCGAACACTGAAGCTTTCTTT
TRBV6-1	-	-	TRBJ1-5	CASSGRQQNQPQHF	TGTGCCAGCAGTGGTAGGCAGCAGAATCAGCCCCAGCATTTT
TRBV30	-	-	TRBJ1-1	CAWSPGDDTEAFF	TGTGCCTGGAGCCCCGGGGACGACACTGAAGCTTTCTTT
TRBV11-2	few	-	TRBJ1-2	CAIPPGGYSYGYTF	TGTGCCATCCCACCGGGGGGCTACTCCTATGGCTACACCTTC
TRBV5-4	-	-	TRBJ1-1	CASSPGRGSEAFF	TGTGCCAGCAGCCCGGGTAGGGGATCTGAAGCTTTCTTT
TRBV19	-	-	TRBJ1-1	CASQRWEDTEAFF	TGTGCCAGCCAGCGGTGGGAGGATACTGAAGCTTTCTTT
TRBV5-4	few	-	TRBJ2-1	CASSLSRDHNEQFF	TGTGCCAGCAGCTTATCCCGGGATCACAATGAGCAGTTCTTC
TRBV7-2	-	-	TRBJ1-2	CASSLGAGSGYTF	TGTGCCAGCAGCTTAGGGGCAGGGTCGGGCTACACCTTC
TRBV27	-	-	TRBJ1-2	CASSLSGESGYTF	TGTGCCAGCAGTTTATCAGGGGAGAGTGGCTACACCTTC
TRBV20-1	few	TRBD1	TRBJ1-2	CSARDARDRYLPGYGYTF	TGCAGTGCTAGGGATGCCCGGGACAGGTACCTTCCCGGCTATGGCTACACCTTC
TRBV7-2	few	TRBD1	TRBJ1-5	CASSLGTAAYSNQPQHF	TGTGCCAGCAGCCTCGGGACAGCGGCTTATAGCAATCAGCCCCAGCATTTT
TRBV5-1	-	TRBD2	TRBJ2-7	CASSLAAGGIYEQYF	TGCGCCAGCAGCTTGGCGGCGGGAGGGATATACGAGCAGTACTTC
TRBV27	-	TRBD1	TRBJ2-2	CASSFRGLATGELFF	TGTGCCAGCAGTTTTAGGGGGCTGGCCACCGGGGAGCTGTTTTTT
TRBV6-5	once	TRBD2	TRBJ2-3	CASSYGPGRPSTDTQYF	TGTGCCAGCAGTTACGGACCCGGGAGGCCTAGCACAGATACGCAGTATTTT
TRBV7-2	-	TRBD1	TRBJ1-2	CASSRDRGGYTF	TGTGCCAGTAGCCGGGACAGGGGTGGCTACACCTTC
TRBV11-2	-	-	TRBJ1-2	CASSPDINYGYTF	TGTGCCAGCAGCCCTGACATTAACTATGGCTACACCTTC
TRBV27	-	TRBD1	TRBJ2-3	CASRARQGADTQYF	TGTGCCAGCAGGGCCCGACAGGGCGCAGATACGCAGTATTTT
TRBV2	-	-	TRBJ1-5	CASSEFRGEGQPQHF	TGTGCCAGCAGTGAATTCAGGGGAGAGGGTCAGCCCCAGCATTTT
TRBV6-2/TRBV6-3	-	TRBD2	TRBJ2-2	CASSWSGLASTGELFF	TGTGCCAGCAGTTGGTCGGGACTAGCGTCCACCGGGGAGCTGTTTTTT
TRBV19	-	-	TRBJ2-1	CASSIGGARSEQFF	TGTGCCAGTAGTATAGGGGGCGCGCGGTCCGAGCAGTTCTTC
TRBV30	-	-	TRBJ2-5	CAWSRLEETQYF	TGTGCCTGGAGCAGACTCGAAGAGACCCAGTACTTC
TRBV6-2/TRBV6-3	few	-	TRBJ1-5	CASEADQVGQPQHF	TGTGCCAGCGAGGCGGACCAGGTGGGTCAGCCCCAGCATTTT
TRBV14	few	-	TRBJ1-1	CASSRGVLSEAFF	TGTGCCAGCAGCCGAGGGGTACTTTCCGAAGCTTTCTTT
TRBV20-1	-	TRBD2	TRBJ2-1	CSAPPGLAGGEQFF	TGCAGTGCCCCGCCGGGACTAGCGGGGGGTGAGCAGTTCTTC
TRBV7-3	-	TRBD2	TRBJ2-7	CASSLSGTYEQYF	TGTGCCAGCAGCTTGAGCGGGACTTACGAGCAGTACTTC
TRBV19	-	-	TRBJ1-2	CASTPPPGQLGYTF	TGTGCCAGTACCCCGCCCCCAGGGCAGCTTGGCTACACCTTC
TRBV7-2	-	-	TRBJ2-1	CASSLNRWPNPSYNEQFF	TGTGCCAGCAGCTTAAACCGCTGGCCTAACCCCTCCTACAATGAGCAGTTCTTC
TRBV20-1	few	-	TRBJ1-3	CSARASRTDRNTIYF	TGCAGTGCTAGAGCGTCCCGGACAGACAGAAACACCATATATTTT
TRBV6-5	medium-sized	-	TRBJ1-6	CASSYSRTENSPLHF	TGTGCCAGCAGTTACTCAAGGACAGAAAATTCACCCCTCCACTTT
TRBV7-9	-	-	TRBJ2-7	CASSLILGSYEQYF	TGTGCCAGCAGCTTGATCCTTGGCTCCTACGAGCAGTACTTC
TRBV19	-	TRBD2	TRBJ2-3	CASSITAGGPTDTQYF	TGTGCCAGTAGTATCACCGCGGGAGGGCCCACAGATACGCAGTATTTT
TRBV6-5	-	-	TRBJ2-7	CASSYIVRTTGYYEQYF	TGTGCCAGCAGTTATATCGTGCGGACCACCGGCTACTACGAGCAGTACTTC
TRBV7-9	-	-	TRBJ2-2	CASSLSPGDTGELFF	TGTGCCAGCAGCTTAAGCCCTGGGGACACCGGGGAGCTGTTTTTT
TRBV24-1	-	-	TRBJ1-2	CATSDPTSRGYTF	TGTGCCACCAGTGATCCCACGTCGAGGGGCTACACCTTC
TRBV7-8	-	-	TRBJ1-1	CASSSKDMNTVAFF	TGTGCCAGCAGCTCCAAGGACATGAACACTGTAGCTTTCTTT
TRBV2	-	-	TRBJ2-5	CASRRTFMQETQYF	TGTGCCAGCAGACGGACCTTCATGCAGGAGACCCAGTACTTC
TRBV20-1	few	-	TRBJ1-6	CSAETGYNSPLHF	TGCAGTGCGGAAACAGGGTATAATTCACCCCTCCACTTT
TRBV7-2	-	TRBD1	TRBJ1-2	CASSLGGQGAGGYTF	TGTGCCAGCAGCTTAGGGGGACAGGGGGCTGGTGGCTACACCTTC
TRBV7-3	few	-	TRBJ2-3	CASSLRGSTDTQYF	TGTGCCAGCAGCCTCCGGGGAAGCACAGATACGCAGTATTTT
TRBV20-1	-	TRBD1	TRBJ1-2	CSARQTGDGYGYTF	TGCAGTGCTAGACAGACAGGGGACGGCTATGGCTACACCTTC
TRBV19	once	-	TRBJ1-3	CASSLRGQGPTIYF	TGTGCCAGTAGTCTCCGTGGGCAAGGACCCACCATATATTTT
TRBV19	few	-	TRBJ1-2	CASSIDAGPTTNYGYTF	TGTGCCAGTAGTATAGACGCAGGGCCAACAACTAACTATGGCTACACCTTC
TRBV20-1	-	TRBD2	TRBJ2-3	CSARGLAGRVDTQYF	TGCAGTGCTAGAGGGCTAGCGGGAAGGGTAGATACGCAGTATTTT
TRBV2	few	-	TRBJ1-5	CASSGAEGYPQHF	TGTGCCAGCAGTGGAGCCGAAGGGTATCCCCAGCATTTT
TRBV5-1	-	-	TRBJ2-3	CASSLAGPTDTQYF	TGCGCCAGCAGCTTGGCGGGCCCCACAGATACGCAGTATTTT
TRBV19	-	-	TRBJ2-7	CASSAFGRDYEQYF	TGTGCCAGTAGTGCCTTTGGGCGGGACTACGAGCAGTACTTC
TRBV6-5	-	TRBD2	TRBJ2-7	CASSYSGLAGDSYEQYF	TGTGCCAGCAGTTACTCGGGGCTAGCGGGGGACTCCTACGAGCAGTACTTC
TRBV19	once	-	TRBJ2-7	CASSIGAGVIDEQYF	TGTGCCAGTAGTATAGGGGCAGGGGTTATCGACGAGCAGTACTTC
TRBV20-1	few	TRBD1	TRBJ2-7	CSASSRGSYDEQYF	TGCAGTGCTTCTTCCAGGGGGAGCTACGACGAGCAGTACTTC
TRBV2	-	-	TRBJ1-5	CASVPAGNQPQHF	TGTGCCAGCGTCCCGGCGGGCAATCAGCCCCAGCATTTT
TRBV5-4	-	-	TRBJ2-1	CASSPGLEEQFF	TGCGCCAGCAGCCCCGGACTGGAGGAGCAGTTCTTC
TRBV20-1	-	TRBD1	TRBJ2-7	CSAGRDSVLYEQYF	TGCAGTGCTGGCCGGGACAGCGTACTGTACGAGCAGTACTTC
TRBV20-1	-	TRBD1	TRBJ1-2	CSATGGQGANYGYTF	TGCAGTGCCACGGGGGGACAGGGAGCTAACTATGGCTACACCTTC
TRBV19	-	TRBD2	TRBJ2-3	CASSIVPGLAADTQYF	TGTGCCAGTAGTATAGTACCGGGACTAGCAGCAGATACGCAGTATTTT